This T cell receptor beta chain was sequenced during a study of blood T cell repertoires in COVID-19. Study-level background: Nucleic acid was either cDNA or gDNA, and it came from T cells, B-cell-depleted T cells, or PBMCs.

V lost 3 bases and J lost 2, with 15 bases in between. CDR1 LNHDA and CDR2 SQIVND come from the germline V gene (reference sequence). The CDR3 length is 16 residues. In the original analysis: Using reference gene primer amplification, nucleated cell counts were estimated. TCRdb keeps only in-frame clones here, not all; method: immunoSEQ multiplex PCR. V, J and clone size reflect that table, while D and trimming were determined from the DNA. This sample has 150,000 or so clones, with approximately 95% found just once. The J gene is TRBJ2-3, the V gene TRBV19; unclear D gene. Sequencing input: peripheral blood. This receptor was obtained from a woman between 45 and 65 years old with acute or convalescent COVID-19. The CDR3 DNA follows: TGTGCCAGTAGTATTAGTCCTTACAGTCTCACAGATACGCAGTATTTT. This encodes CASSISPYSLTDTQYF. Looking up the rest from reference TRBV19 and TRBJ2-3 gives the full variable domain: DGGITQSPKYLFRKEGQNVTLSCEQNLNHDAMYWYRQDPGQGLRLIYYSQIVNDFQKGDIAEGYSVSREKKESFPLTVTSAQKNPTAFYLCASSISPYSLTDTQYFGPGTRLTVL.